A single sample is the source of the 10 T cell receptor beta chains below, sequenced in a study of T cells in Graves' hyperthyroidism and ophthalmopathy. What was amplified from RNA transcripts were TCR beta CDR3 regions. TCR CDR3 underwent first-round RT-PCR with the HTBI primer set. TCRdb re-called the multiplex PCR reads through MiXCR, storing one row per CDR3 protein. Of about 290,000 distinct CDR3 sequences listed, less than 15% were seen once; the top ten hold approximately 7.8%. The specimen sequenced was blood. These receptors were collected from a woman aged 30 to 39 with Graves' hyperthyroidism that later progressed to Graves' ophthalmopathy.

The rearrangement uses TRBV27 and TRBJ2-3, with D perhaps matching TRBD2 (5 bases). V was cut by 3 bases and J by 2 bases, with 9 bases left in between. The length of the CDR3 is 14 residues. From germline, CDR1 is MNHEY and CDR2 SMNVEV (reference sequence). CDR3 nucleotides: TGTGCCAGCAGTTTCTGGCGGGCCACAGATACGCAGTATTTT. The encoded protein is CASSFWRATDTQYF.

V gene TRBV19 combines with J gene TRBJ2-7; 11 bases agree with TRBD1. CDR1 and CDR2 from the germline V gene are LNHDA and SQIVND (reference sequence). This CDR3 spans 15 amino acids. V was pared by 5 bases and J by 2 bases, with 5 bases of the junction left unmatched. The CDR3 region is CASSFGTGGPYEQYF. The DNA of the CDR3 is TGTGCCAGTAGTTTTGGGACAGGGGGTCCCTACGAGCAGTACTTC.

The table lists this clonotype with many counts. V and J are TRBV12-5 and TRBJ1-1; no clear D gene. This CDR3 is built from 12 residues. Germline assignment: CDR1 LGHNT and CDR2 FRNRAP. Trimming stripped 1 base from V and 2 bases from J, with 2 bases between. DNA for the CDR3: TGTGCTAGTGGTTTGGGAAACACTGAAGCTTTCTTT. It specifies CASGLGNTEAFF.

This clonotype has a count of ten or more. The V call is TRBV20-1, the J call TRBJ2-1; 9 nucleotides agree with TRBD2. With 1 base clipped from V and 1 base from J, the junction kept 2 bases outside the gene matches. The CDR3 loop spans 15 amino acids. In germline, CDR1 is DFQATT, CDR2 SNEGSKA (reference sequence). CDR3 in amino acids: CSARGLAGSYNEQFF. As DNA, the CDR3 is TGCAGTGCTAGAGGGCTAGCGGGATCCTACAATGAGCAGTTCTTC.

This clonotype occurred many times. The chain is built from TRBV5-5 and TRBJ1-4; TRBD1 is a possible D gene (5 bases). Trimming shortened V by 1 base and J by 7 bases, and 11 bases separated the two germline ends. This CDR3 region has 14 residues. Germline V gene data show CDR1 as SGHKS and CDR2 as YYEKEE (reference sequence). The CDR3 DNA reads TGTGCCAGCAGCTTGCAGGGAGAGGTTGAAAAACTGTTTTTT. It encodes CASSLQGEVEKLFF. The variable domain in full, completed from reference TRBV5-5 and TRBJ1-4, reads DAGVTQSPTHLIKTRGQQVTLRCSPISGHKSVSWYQQVLGQGPQFIFQYYEKEERGRGNFPDRFSARQFPNYSSELNVNALLLGDSALYLCASSLQGEVEKLFFGSGTQLSVL.

This clonotype was detected only a few times. The V and J genes are TRBV30 and TRBJ2-2; D perhaps matches TRBD2 (6 bases). The CDR3 runs 17 residues. The germline CDR1 and CDR2 sequences are GTSNPN and SVGIG (reference sequence). V lost 0 bases, J lost 8 bases, and 22 bases lay in between. The DNA of the CDR3 is TGTGCCTGGAGTGTATTAGGAGGGACCCCGGTACCGGGGGAGCTGTTTTTT. Translation: CAWSVLGGTPVPGELFF.

This clonotype was observed at least ten times. The V call is TRBV7-3, the J call TRBJ2-7; D might be TRBD1 or TRBD2, each matching 6 bases. Germline V gives CDR1 SGHTA, CDR2 FQGTGA. The CDR3 covers 15 residues. The V end was cut by 5 bases, the J end by 4 bases, with 18 bases between. Here the CDR3 DNA reads TGTGCCAGCAGCATAGGGGGGAGCCCTATGTACGAGCAGTACTTC. Protein sequence: CASSIGGSPMYEQYF.

The chain has TRBV19 and TRBJ2-3; 9 bases align to TRBD2. The V segment lost 1 base and the J segment 6 bases; nucleotides outside the gene matches: 5. The CDR3 extends over 15 amino acids. CDR1 and CDR2 (germline): LNHDA, SQIVND (reference sequence). The CDR3 DNA reads TGTGCCAGTAGTATAGGACTAGCGGCCTTGGATACGCAGTATTTT. Translated, it gives CASSIGLAALDTQYF.

This clonotype was counted at least ten times. The V call is TRBV10-3, the J call TRBJ1-2; maybe TRBD1 (5 bases). CDR1 ENHRY and CDR2 SYGVKD come from the germline V gene. The CDR3 contains 18 residues. V was shortened by 0 bases and J by 2 bases, with 19 bases between the two germline ends. The CDR3 protein is CAISESTVGGVRNYGYTF. CDR3 nucleotide sequence: TGTGCCATCAGTGAGTCGACCGTCGGGGGGGTAAGAAACTATGGCTACACCTTC.

This clonotype was observed many times. The rearrangement uses TRBV20-1 and TRBJ2-3, with 11 bases that match TRBD2. CDR3 length: 14 amino acids. Trimming removed 6 bases from V and 6 bases from J; junction bases left unmatched: 8. Germline V gene data show CDR1 as DFQATT and CDR2 as SNEGSKA (reference sequence). CDR3 coding DNA: TGCAGTGCCCCTACACTAGCGGGAGCTGATACGCAGTATTTT. Protein product: CSAPTLAGADTQYF.